The clone carrying this T cell receptor beta chain occurred many times. Its antigen is unidentified. Investigators prepared the TCR beta libraries by applying iRepertoire HTBI primers and Arm-PCR of CDR3 regions. TCRdb reanalysed the multiplex PCR reads using MiXCR and keeps one entry per CDR3 protein. The repertoire holds around 480,000 distinct CDR3 sequences, approximately 16% seen once, with around 25% in the top ten. The V segment lost 6 bases and the J segment 5 bases; nucleotides outside the gene matches: 6. Looked up from germline, CDR1 is SEHNR and CDR2 is FQNEAQ (reference sequence). The CDR3 spans 15 residues. The time point: newly diagnosed GD, antithyroid drugs for less than 3 months. Scientists built the TCR library using RNA that was extracted from PBMCs. It was an endocrinology department in Xi'an, China, that provided the patients. The data stem from a study of regulatory T cells in long-lasting Graves disease. Study-wide points: Whereas approximately 950 public clonotypes were shared by new patients, persistent patients shared more, at around 2,700. TCR diversity in persistent Graves' patients was below that of newly diagnosed ones.

These data also featured in a second study, about T cells in Graves' hyperthyroidism and ophthalmopathy.

The sample consisted of peripheral blood mononuclear cells (PBMCs), taken at new diagnosis, from a patient treated with antithyroid drugs. The TCR originated in a woman aged 35 to 60 with Graves disease. The rearrangement joins TRBV7-9 to TRBJ2-1, with 11 bases that match TRBD2. The CDR3, as DNA: TGTGCCAGCAGGCGTCCGGGACTAGCGGACAATGAGCAGTTCTTC. It translates to CASRRPGLADNEQFF.